Listed here is a single TCR beta chain. The method was immunoSEQ multiplex PCR; TCRdb's version includes in-frame clones alone and lacks a portion of them. This sample has 55,000 to 80,000 clones, with over 85% found just once. Germline CDR1 reads SGHNT; CDR2 reads YYREEE (reference sequence). V was cut by 4 bases and J by 0 bases, with 10 bases left in between. The CDR3 spans 15 residues. The sample comes from a study of control samples from healthy donors and cancer patients. Sequenced sample: PBMCs. This receptor was obtained from a man aged 60 to 69 with colorectal cancer. The rearrangement joins TRBV5-4 to TRBJ1-4; maybe TRBD1 (5 bases). This CDR3 reads CASSDEGATNEKLFF. As DNA, the CDR3 is TGTGCCAGCAGCGACGAAGGGGCAACTAATGAAAAACTGTTTTTT.